This T cell receptor (beta chain) appears in the sequencing data of a study of blood T cell repertoires in COVID-19. Study as a whole: The United States, Italy and Spain supplied acute and convalescent COVID-19 samples. In each case, the material was cDNA or gDNA derived from T cells, B-cell-depleted T cells, or PBMCs.

Germline CDR1 and CDR2: SGHRS and YFSETQ. Unmatched junction bases numbered 2, after V lost 4 bases and J lost 4 bases. The CDR3 totals 12 residues. Authors' methods: Estimates of nucleated cell counts were drawn from the amplification of reference gene primers. The protocol was immunoSEQ multiplex PCR, while the TCRdb copy is restricted to in-frame clones and leaves out a portion. V and J calls plus clone size are reproduced from that table; the DNA served to infer D and trimming. Found here are some 80,000 clones, 90% of them singletons; the top ten hold over 2.5%. This TCR derives from a human donor in a cohort sampled during active COVID-19. V gene TRBV5-1 combines with J gene TRBJ2-7, with TRBD1 matching over 7 bases. Sequenced sample: peripheral blood. CDR3 in amino acids: CASSVQGYEQYF. The CDR3 DNA is TGCGCCAGCAGCGTACAGGGGTACGAGCAGTACTTC.